This TCR beta chain was recorded in a study of cytomegalovirus exposure and HLA in healthy donors. Notes on the study in general: The authors later linked a missense DCLRE1C variant to TCR beta V- and J-gene trimming.

On this clone itself: Its antigen is as yet unknown.

Those who donated were healthy bone marrow donors. The study ran its PCR with 60 Vbeta and 13 Jbeta primers. Here immunoSEQ multiplex PCR was the method, and the copy in TCRdb shows in-frame clones only, minus some. Among some 100,000 clones listed, about 68% were seen once. Germline V gene data show CDR1 as MNHNY and CDR2 as SVGAGI (reference sequence). CDR3 length: 12 residues. The specimen was PBMCs. This sequence was found in a male donor in good health and CMV-seropositive. The J gene is TRBJ2-5, the V gene TRBV6-6; D not resolved. With the DNA end fitting TRBJ2-7 better, the J assignment may be wrong. For the CDR3, the DNA is TGTGCCAGCGTTGCAGGTCCCTACGAGCAGTACTTC. This translates into CASVAGPYEQYF.